This T cell receptor beta chain was captured by sequencing in a study of metastatic and nonmetastatic thyroid tumors (dated by TCRdb to 2020 to 2021). General notes on the study: The researchers compared repertoires between peripheral blood samples and tumor or nodule tissue samples from patients with malignant or benign thyroid disease. Study-wide findings and limitations: In both blood and tumor samples, malignant tumors were reported to have significantly higher TCR beta diversity than benign nodules.

Library preparation was by PCR. Sequencing took place on an Illumina HiSeq 4000. High-throughput sequencing was used to profile the TCR beta-chain CDR3 region of every patient. In the paper's pipeline: A classifier to discriminate distant-metastatic papillary thyroid cancer patients was built from CDR3 differences across clinicopathological groups. Repertoire diversity was assessed with the Shannon index, and tumor-blood repertoire similarity with the Morisita-Horn index. TCRdb applied fastp at Q25 and MiXCR to the public reads, then kept only in-frame beta chains. Clone size and V and J calls follow TCRdb, not the original study. Counted in this sample were 60,000 to 75,000 clones; about 4% of them appeared once. The ten largest make up under 25% of the sample. Before undergoing thyroid surgery, none of the patients had been given any kind of treatment. Using T-cell receptor beta sequencing, the study looked back at clinical samples from patients collected from about 2011 to 2018.

The germline V gene provides CDR1 SGHTA and CDR2 FQGNSA. The CDR3 has 15 amino acids, counting the end cysteine and phenylalanine. Solely the CDR3 DNA is kept, with 45 bases framed from the first base. V lost 2 bases and J lost 3 bases; the stretch between them is 12 bases long. Worth noting for this clone: Its antigen is currently not known. Per-base qualities were not stored, and no clone one base away is much larger.

The rearranged chain carries TRBV7-2 and TRBJ2-3; TRBD2 could be the D gene, as 6 bases match. Source material: blood. This TCR was recovered from a female donor with papillary thyroid cancer or a benign thyroid nodule (not recorded which). Some clones in this sample may be carry-over from other donors' samples. The CDR3 reads as follows: CASSLFPGVTDTQYF. Read as DNA, the sequence is TGTGCCAGCAGCTTATTTCCGGGAGTTACAGATACGCAGTATTTT.